The 21 T cell receptor beta chains below all came from one sample that was sequenced in a study of blood T cells in healthy people across ages. It was with a sample-barcoded 5' primer and a J-beta primer mix that a second PCR of about 6 to 12 cycles was run. MiXCR was run by TCRdb on the 5' RACE reads, yielding one entry per CDR3 protein. The sample contains 1.5 million to 2 million distinct CDR3 sequences, about 30% of which appear only once. Sequencing used blood. The receptors here all came from a young woman in good health.

V usage is TRBV20-1 and J usage is TRBJ2-5; D is uncertain. The DNA end is more similar to TRBJ2-7, so the J call may be wrong. The germline CDR1 and CDR2 sequences are DFQATT and SNEGSKA (reference sequence). This CDR3 spans 14 amino acids. DNA of the CDR3: TGCAGTGCTAGCCACACCCTTAAGGCCTACGAGCAGTACTTC. As protein: CSASHTLKAYEQYF.

The chain is built from TRBV30 and TRBJ2-7, with D maybe TRBD1 (5 bases). The germline CDR1 and CDR2 sequences are GTSNPN and SVGIG (reference sequence). The CDR3 extends over 14 amino acids. With 0 bases removed from V and 6 bases from J, the gap between germline ends came to 15 bases. Here the CDR3 reads CAWSVPGLVSEQYF. As DNA, the CDR3 is TGTGCCTGGAGTGTCCCAGGGCTTGTAAGCGAGCAGTACTTC. The variable domain in full, completed from reference TRBV30 and TRBJ2-7, reads SQTIHQWPATLVQPVGSPLSLECTVEGTSNPNLYWYRQAAGRGLQLLFYSVGIGQISSEVPQNLSASRPQDRQFILSSKKLLLSDSGFYLCAWSVPGLVSEQYFGPGTRLTVT.

The CDR3: CASSSGTSVAKDTQYF. CDR3 coding DNA: TGTGCCAGCAGCTCCGGGACTAGCGTGGCGAAAGATACGCAGTATTTT. V gene TRBV5-6 combines with J gene TRBJ2-3, with TRBD2 matching over 10 bases. The CDR3 runs 16 residues. V dropped 3 bases and J dropped 5; count of bases not matched to a gene: 9. Germline V gives CDR1 SGHDT, CDR2 YYEEEE.

This clonotype turned up a few times. This sequence joins TRBV7-2 and TRBJ2-7; a possible D gene is TRBD2 (7 bases). CDR1 and CDR2 (germline): SGHTA, FQGNSA. CDR3 length: 15 residues. Trimming took 7 bases from V and 4 from J, leaving 20 bases between them. Here the CDR3 reads CASTPGGPLFYEQYF. CDR3 bases: TGTGCCAGCACCCCCGGGGGGCCTTTGTTTTACGAGCAGTACTTC.

This clonotype showed up just once. A much larger clonotype is one base distant, so this may be a read error. The chain links TRBV29-1 to TRBJ2-7; D may correspond to TRBD1 or TRBD2 (5 bases each). CDR3 size: 11 residues. Trimming left V 7 bases short and J 5 bases short, with 12 bases between. Germline V gives CDR1 SQVTM, CDR2 ANQGSEA. For the CDR3, the DNA is TGCAGCGGCCGGGGCACCCACGAGCAGTACTTC. Translated, it gives CSGRGTHEQYF.

The J gene is TRBJ1-2, the V gene TRBV14; TRBD1 might be the D (5 bases). The germline V gene encodes CDR1 SGHDN and CDR2 FVKESK. The length of the CDR3 is 14 residues. Trimming cost V 4 bases and J 3 bases, with 12 bases left between them. The DNA of the CDR3 is TGTGCCAGCAGCCCCGGGGTGGGGCACTATGGCTACACCTTC. Translation: CASSPGVGHYGYTF. Combining the CDR3 with reference TRBV14 and TRBJ1-2 gives the whole variable domain EAGVTQFPSHSVIEKGQTVTLRCDPISGHDNLYWYRRVMGKEIKFLLHFVKESKQDESGMPNNRFLAERTGGTYSTLKVQPAELEDSGVYFCASSPGVGHYGYTFGSGTRLTVV.

This sequence joins TRBV9 and TRBJ2-1; D might be TRBD1 (7 bases). This CDR3 comprises 14 residues. The V and J ends lost 2 bases and 13 bases respectively, with 19 bases between them. Germline values: CDR1 SGDLS, CDR2 YYNGEE. The CDR3 reads CASSVLLGGDSQFF. The CDR3 DNA reads TGTGCCAGCAGCGTGCTCCTTGGCGGGGACAGTCAGTTCTTC.

The genes are TRBV20-1 and TRBJ2-7, with D unresolved. The CDR3 sequence is 13 residues long. V was cut by 0 bases and J by 7 bases, with 13 bases left in between. CDR1 and CDR2 (germline): DFQATT, SNEGSKA (reference sequence). In nucleotides, the CDR3 is TGCAGTGCTAGAGACAACCTCCTCCATGAGCAGTACTTC. It codes for CSARDNLLHEQYF.

This chain connects TRBV6-1 to TRBJ2-1; TRBD1 aligns across 7 bases. The trim removed 9 bases at V and 3 bases at J, leaving 5 bases unmatched. The CDR3 is made up of 13 amino acids. Germline CDR1 and CDR2: MNHNS and SASEGT. For the CDR3, the DNA is TGTGCCAGTTTGGGACAGTTCTACAATGAGCAGTTCTTC. It encodes CASLGQFYNEQFF.

This clonotype was seen just once. The chain couples TRBV29-1 to TRBJ1-1; D gene unclear. Trimming removed 5 bases at V and 4 bases at J, with 11 bases between. The CDR3 is 12 amino acids. The germline V gene has CDR1 SQVTM and CDR2 ANQGSEA. CDR3 coding DNA: TGCAGCGTTCGTCTAGGCGGCACTGAAGCTTTCTTT. Translation gives CSVRLGGTEAFF.

The chain employs TRBV5-1 and TRBJ2-7; D possibly corresponds to TRBD2 (7 bases). The CDR3 extends over 17 amino acids. The ends were cut back, 0 bases at V and 3 bases at J, with 19 bases in the middle. In germline, CDR1 is SGHRS, CDR2 YFSETQ. The CDR3 loop is CASSLAGGRGNLYEQYF. CDR3 coding DNA: TGCGCCAGCAGCTTGGCCGGGGGGCGGGGGAATCTCTACGAGCAGTACTTC. The full variable domain, completed using reference TRBV5-1 and TRBJ2-7, is KAGVTQTPRYLIKTRGQQVTLSCSPISGHRSVSWYQQTPGQGLQFLFEYFSETQRNKGNFPGRFSGRQFSNSRSEMNVSTLELGDSALYLCASSLAGGRGNLYEQYFGPGTRLTVT.

The chain uses TRBV24-1 and TRBJ1-1; D might be TRBD1 (5 bases). The CDR3 length is 14 residues. Germline V lookup: CDR1 KGHDR, CDR2 SFDVKD. With 2 bases removed from V and 2 bases from J, the gap between germline ends came to 8 bases. CDR3 region: CATSDSQGNTEAFF. CDR3 DNA: TGTGCCACCAGTGATTCGCAGGGTAACACTGAAGCTTTCTTT.

The chain carries TRBV12-3 or TRBV12-4 and TRBJ1-5; tentative D call: TRBD1 (5 bases). The CDR3 has 15 residues. V lost 6 bases to trimming and J lost 9 bases, with 21 bases between them. CDR3 sequence (DNA): TGTGCCAGCAGATACGCCGTGGGGGAAGGGCGGCCCCAGCATTTT. Translation gives CASRYAVGEGRPQHF.

Ten or more counts support this clonotype. The V and J genes are TRBV12-3 or TRBV12-4 and TRBJ2-7; 8 nucleotides match TRBD1. The CDR3 has 17 residues. The V and J ends lost 6 bases and 0 bases, in that order; junction bases with no gene match: 13. CDR3 region: CASSDSLGQGVSYEQYF. DNA for the CDR3: TGTGCCAGCAGCGACTCCTTAGGACAGGGTGTCTCCTACGAGCAGTACTTC.

This clonotype was counted only a few times. V is TRBV10-2 and J is TRBJ1-4; weak D call: TRBD1 (5 bases). The CDR3 extends over 15 amino acids. Germline values: CDR1 WSHSY, CDR2 SAAADI. Trimming took off 7 bases at V and 8 bases at J, with 20 bases between the two ends. The CDR3 sequence is CASTEAGSASEKLFF. The CDR3 nucleotides are TGCGCCAGCACTGAAGCAGGGTCAGCCTCGGAAAAACTGTTTTTT.

The V and J genes are TRBV9 and TRBJ2-1; D possibly matches TRBD1 or TRBD2 (5 bases each). Per germline, CDR1 SGDLS and CDR2 YYNGEE. Trimming pared 0 bases from V and 10 bases from J, leaving 14 bases between. CDR3 length: 14 residues. CDR3 protein: CASSVVSGPGEQFF. CDR3 DNA: TGTGCCAGCAGCGTAGTGAGCGGACCAGGGGAGCAGTTCTTC.

For this clonotype: One base away lies a much larger clone, so this may be a sequencing read error. CDR3 bases: TGCAGCGTTACAGGATGTGATGGCTACACCTTC. Translating gives CSVTGCDGYTF. The V and J genes are TRBV29-1 and TRBJ1-2, with TRBD1 as a possible D gene (5 bases). CDR1 and CDR2 from the germline V gene are SQVTM and ANQGSEA. The CDR3 has 11 amino acids. The ends were cut back, 5 bases at V and 6 bases at J, with 10 bases in the middle.

This clonotype turned up a few times. This rearrangement joins TRBV12-3 or TRBV12-4 to TRBJ2-3, with D tentatively TRBD2 (5 bases). The CDR3 extends over 14 amino acids. The V end lost 3 bases, the J end lost 4 bases, and 11 bases lay between the germline ends. This CDR3 reads CASSFPLLADTQYF. The CDR3 DNA reads TGTGCCAGCAGTTTCCCCCTACTAGCAGATACGCAGTATTTT.

This clonotype was counted many times. The rearrangement uses TRBV4-3 and TRBJ2-5; D might be TRBD1 (6 bases). CDR1 and CDR2 from the germline V gene are LGHNA and YSLEER. The CDR3 is 16 residues long. V was pared by 0 bases and J by 7 bases, with 18 bases between. The CDR3 loop reads CASSQDPGDPRATQYF. The CDR3 DNA reads TGCGCCAGCAGCCAAGACCCAGGGGACCCAAGAGCGACCCAGTACTTC.

This chain joins TRBV7-9 and TRBJ1-4, with D perhaps TRBD1 (6 bases). There are 16 residues in the CDR3. V gave up 3 bases and J gave up 4 bases, with 15 bases separating them. Germline CDR1 reads SEHNR; CDR2 reads FQNEAQ (reference sequence). The CDR3 sequence is CASSFLTGSVNEKLFF. CDR3 nucleotides: TGTGCCAGCAGCTTCCTCACAGGGTCGGTTAATGAAAAACTGTTTTTT. The variable domain in full, completed from reference TRBV7-9 and TRBJ1-4, reads DTGVSQNPRHKITKRGQNVTFRCDPISEHNRLYWYRQTLGQGPEFLTYFQNEAQLEKSRLLSDRFSAERPKGSFSTLEIQRTEQGDSAMYLCASSFLTGSVNEKLFFGSGTQLSVL.

With regard to this clonotype: No conserved phenylalanine or tryptophan is present at the end of the CDR3, so a read error is the likely explanation. CDR3: CASSLGNQETQYC. The CDR3 bases are TGTGCCAGCAGCTTGGGTAACCAAGAGACCCAGTACTGC. The chain recombines TRBV5-4 with TRBJ2-5; no definite D call. The CDR3 is made up of 13 amino acids. V was trimmed by 0 bases and J by 0 bases, leaving 3 bases between them. Germline loops: CDR1 SGHNT, CDR2 YYREEE (reference sequence).